Listed below are T cell receptor beta chains from one sample, sequenced in a study of a mutant IDH1 vaccine in newly diagnosed glioma. Generated by immunoSEQ multiplex PCR, the TCRdb table keeps only in-frame clones and is missing some. Here the sample spans some 87,000 clones, just under 80% being singletons. The sequences come from PBMCs, collected from a glioma patient treated with radiotherapy, temozolomide or both. The receptors derive from a man aged 35 to 55 with glioma. CDR3s include the opening cysteine and the closing phenylalanine or tryptophan. D genes are given only for firm matches. Expanded clones get a size class; other rows say once, few or many, or leave the size out.

j_call: TRBJ1-1
clone_size: few
v_call: TRBV29-1
d_call: NA
cdr3_nt: TGCAGCGGCGACGGGGGCACTGAAGCTTTCTTT
cdr3_aa: CSGDGGTEAFF

j_call: TRBJ2-7
clone_size: once
v_call: TRBV6-5
d_call: NA
cdr3_nt: TGTGCCAGCAGTGAAAGTTACGAGCAGTACTTC
cdr3_aa: CASSESYEQYF

j_call: TRBJ1-2
clone_size: NA
v_call: TRBV4-3
d_call: NA
cdr3_nt: TGCGCCAGCAGCCAAAAGTGGGACTATGGCTACACCTTC
cdr3_aa: CASSQKWDYGYTF

j_call: TRBJ2-2
clone_size: NA
v_call: TRBV5-1
d_call: NA
cdr3_nt: TGCGCCAGCAGCACGGGACGGGAGAACACCGGGGAGCTGTTTTTT
cdr3_aa: CASSTGRENTGELFF

j_call: TRBJ2-3
clone_size: NA
v_call: TRBV27
d_call: TRBD1
cdr3_nt: TGTGCCAGCAGTTTATCTCTCGGACAGGCGGGCGGCACAGATACGCAGTATTTT
cdr3_aa: CASSLSLGQAGGTDTQYF

j_call: TRBJ1-6
clone_size: NA
v_call: TRBV15
d_call: NA
cdr3_nt: TGTGCCACCAGCAGAGATTGGCAATTAGGCAGTAGGGGTTCACCCCTCCACTTT
cdr3_aa: CATSRDWQLGSRGSPLHF

j_call: TRBJ2-5
clone_size: NA
v_call: TRBV5-1
d_call: NA
cdr3_nt: TGCGCCAGCAGCTTGGATGAGACCCAGTACTTC
cdr3_aa: CASSLDETQYF

j_call: TRBJ1-1
clone_size: once
v_call: TRBV2
d_call: TRBD1
cdr3_nt: TGTGCCAGCAGTGTTCGGGGACAGACCATGAACACTGAAGCTTTCTTT
cdr3_aa: CASSVRGQTMNTEAFF

j_call: TRBJ1-3
clone_size: NA
v_call: TRBV29-1
d_call: NA
cdr3_nt: TGCAGCGTTGGGGTAGGAAACACCATATATTTT
cdr3_aa: CSVGVGNTIYF

j_call: TRBJ1-4
clone_size: NA
v_call: TRBV28
d_call: NA
cdr3_nt: TGTGCCAGCAGTTTAGGGGGGGTTAATGAAAAACTGTTTTTT
cdr3_aa: CASSLGGVNEKLFF

j_call: TRBJ1-1
clone_size: NA
v_call: TRBV11-3
d_call: NA
cdr3_nt: TGTGCCAGCAGCTCCTCGGACAAGGACACTGAAGCTTTCTTT
cdr3_aa: CASSSSDKDTEAFF

j_call: TRBJ1-1
clone_size: NA
v_call: TRBV9
d_call: NA
cdr3_nt: TGTGCCAGCAGCGTAGCTACGATTGGGAGGGGGGACACTGAAGCTTTCTTT
cdr3_aa: CASSVATIGRGDTEAFF

j_call: TRBJ1-5
clone_size: NA
v_call: TRBV18
d_call: NA
cdr3_nt: TGTGCCAGCTCACAAGACCGGACAGTGGGTCAGCCCCAGCATTTT
cdr3_aa: CASSQDRTVGQPQHF

j_call: TRBJ2-7
clone_size: NA
v_call: TRBV15
d_call: NA
cdr3_nt: TGTGCCACCAGCGGAGGGACAGCGACGGCCTACGAGCAGTACTTC
cdr3_aa: CATSGGTATAYEQYF

j_call: TRBJ1-5
clone_size: NA
v_call: TRBV19
d_call: TRBD1
cdr3_nt: TGTGCCAGTAAAACAGACAGGGTCAGCAATCAGCCCCAGCATTTT
cdr3_aa: CASKTDRVSNQPQHF

j_call: TRBJ1-4
clone_size: once
v_call: TRBV7-6
d_call: TRBD1
cdr3_nt: TGTGCCAGCAGCTTAGGGACAGGGGACGAAAAACTGTTTTTT
cdr3_aa: CASSLGTGDEKLFF

j_call: TRBJ2-5
clone_size: few
v_call: TRBV5-6
d_call: NA
cdr3_nt: TGTGCCAGCAGCTTGGGGCTGCTTGGGGAGACCCAGTACTTC
cdr3_aa: CASSLGLLGETQYF

j_call: TRBJ2-7
clone_size: NA
v_call: TRBV30
d_call: NA
cdr3_nt: TGTGCCTGGGCTCGTCCCCGGGACCCCTACGAGCAGTACTTC
cdr3_aa: CAWARPRDPYEQYF

j_call: TRBJ2-7
clone_size: NA
v_call: TRBV6-1
d_call: NA
cdr3_nt: TGTGCCAGCAGTCTACTTCGCGAGTACGAGCAGTACTTC
cdr3_aa: CASSLLREYEQYF

j_call: TRBJ1-2
clone_size: NA
v_call: TRBV7-9
d_call: NA
cdr3_nt: TGTGCCAGCAGCTTAGAGTCCGTTAACTATGGCTACACCTTC
cdr3_aa: CASSLESVNYGYTF

j_call: TRBJ2-5
clone_size: NA
v_call: TRBV21-1
d_call: NA
cdr3_nt: TGTGCCAGCAGCAGGACCAGCGGGGCCATCCAAGAGACCCAGTACTTC
cdr3_aa: CASSRTSGAIQETQYF

j_call: TRBJ2-7
clone_size: NA
v_call: TRBV15
d_call: TRBD1
cdr3_nt: TGTGCCACCAGCAGAGGGTACGAACAGGGGGGTGCCTACGAGCAGTACTTC
cdr3_aa: CATSRGYEQGGAYEQYF

j_call: TRBJ2-5
clone_size: NA
v_call: TRBV6-6
d_call: TRBD1
cdr3_nt: TGTGCCAGCAGCGGGACAGGGCAAGAGACCCAGTACTTC
cdr3_aa: CASSGTGQETQYF

j_call: TRBJ2-3
clone_size: NA
v_call: TRBV30
d_call: NA
cdr3_nt: TGTGCCTGGAGTAGAACTGGGGGGTCAGATACGCAGTATTTT
cdr3_aa: CAWSRTGGSDTQYF

j_call: TRBJ1-4
clone_size: few
v_call: TRBV7-9
d_call: TRBD1
cdr3_nt: TGTGCCAGCAGCCTCGGACAGGGGCAGGGAAAACTGTTTTTT
cdr3_aa: CASSLGQGQGKLFF

j_call: TRBJ1-1
clone_size: few
v_call: TRBV15
d_call: NA
cdr3_nt: TGTGCCACCAGCGGGATACCCTTCGGGAACACTGAAGCTTTCTTT
cdr3_aa: CATSGIPFGNTEAFF

j_call: TRBJ2-5
clone_size: once
v_call: TRBV28
d_call: NA
cdr3_nt: TGTGCCAGCCATACCCATAAAGGGCGAGAGACCCAGTACTTC
cdr3_aa: CASHTHKGRETQYF

j_call: TRBJ2-1
clone_size: once
v_call: TRBV5-1
d_call: NA
cdr3_nt: TGCGCCAGCAGTCTGGCGGGCGGGGCCAATGAGCAGTTCTTC
cdr3_aa: CASSLAGGANEQFF

j_call: TRBJ2-1
clone_size: NA
v_call: TRBV15
d_call: TRBD1
cdr3_nt: TGTGCCACCACCTTGGACAGGGAGGAGCAGAATGAGCAGTTCTTC
cdr3_aa: CATTLDREEQNEQFF

j_call: TRBJ2-7
clone_size: NA
v_call: TRBV5-1
d_call: TRBD1
cdr3_nt: TGCGCCAGCACCGAGGGGACAGGGGAGGGGTACGAGCAGTACTTC
cdr3_aa: CASTEGTGEGYEQYF

j_call: TRBJ1-2
clone_size: NA
v_call: TRBV28
d_call: NA
cdr3_nt: TGTGCCAGCAGTTTATTATCCGGACAGATTAACTATGGCTACACCTTC
cdr3_aa: CASSLLSGQINYGYTF

j_call: TRBJ2-2
clone_size: NA
v_call: TRBV10-3
d_call: TRBD1
cdr3_nt: TGTGCCATCAGTCGGACAGGGGGGAGGAACACCGGGGAGCTGTTTTTT
cdr3_aa: CAISRTGGRNTGELFF

j_call: TRBJ2-1
clone_size: NA
v_call: TRBV5-4
d_call: NA
cdr3_nt: TGTGCCAGCAGCTTGGATCGTGGGGGTGGTTGGTTCTTC
cdr3_aa: CASSLDRGGGWFF

j_call: TRBJ2-1
clone_size: NA
v_call: TRBV5-4
d_call: NA
cdr3_nt: TGTGCCAGCACCCAGATCCAGGCCGATGAGCAGTTCTTC
cdr3_aa: CASTQIQADEQFF

j_call: TRBJ2-3
clone_size: NA
v_call: TRBV5-6
d_call: NA
cdr3_nt: TGTGCCAGCAGAGAGGTGAGGACTTTCACAGATACGCAGTATTTT
cdr3_aa: CASREVRTFTDTQYF

j_call: TRBJ1-5
clone_size: medium-sized
v_call: TRBV30
d_call: TRBD1
cdr3_nt: TGTGCCTGGAGGGGGGACAGGGGTAATCAGCCCCAGCATTTT
cdr3_aa: CAWRGDRGNQPQHF

j_call: TRBJ2-3
clone_size: NA
v_call: TRBV5-1
d_call: TRBD2
cdr3_nt: TGCGCCAGCAGCTTAGCGGGGGTCCGCACAGATACGCAGTATTTT
cdr3_aa: CASSLAGVRTDTQYF